The 21 T cell receptor beta chains in this list originate from one sample, sequenced in a study of cytomegalovirus exposure and HLA in healthy donors. Generated by immunoSEQ multiplex PCR, the TCRdb table keeps only in-frame clones and is missing some. There are 45,000 to 65,000 clones in the sample; 90% occur only once, and 2.5% to 3.5% lies in the top ten. What was sequenced was PBMCs. Receptors originate from a man between 18 and 29 years old in good health and CMV-seronegative.

V is TRBV28 and J is TRBJ1-3; D is unresolved. The V and J ends lost 3 bases and 3 bases respectively, with 3 bases between them. This CDR3 has 12 residues. The germline V gene encodes CDR1 MDHEN and CDR2 SYDVKM. Here the CDR3 DNA reads TGTGCCAGCAGTTTGAGTGGAAACACCATATATTTT. Protein sequence: CASSLSGNTIYF. Using reference TRBV28 and TRBJ1-3 for the parts outside the CDR3, the full variable domain is DVKVTQSSRYLVKRTGEKVFLECVQDMDHENMFWYRQDPGLGLRLIYFSYDVKMKEKGDIPEGYSVSREKKERFSLILESASTNQTSMYLCASSLSGNTIYFGEGSWLTVV.

The V call is TRBV7-2, the J call TRBJ1-3; D uncertain. The CDR3 length is 15 residues. Germline V lookup: CDR1 SGHTA, CDR2 FQGNSA. V shed 1 base and J shed 2 bases, with 9 bases lying between them. The CDR3: CASSLVGDAGNTIYF. CDR3 in DNA: TGTGCCAGCAGCTTAGTCGGGGATGCTGGAAACACCATATATTTT.

The chain employs TRBV5-4 and TRBJ1-1; a possible D gene is TRBD1 (5 bases). Trimming removed 1 base from V and 4 bases from J, with 11 bases in between. Germline lookup yields CDR1 SGHNT and CDR2 YYREEE (reference sequence). The length of the CDR3 is 14 residues. CDR3 DNA: TGTGCCAGCAGCTTGTGGGGGGGTGGCACTGAAGCTTTCTTT. Translated: CASSLWGGGTEAFF.

The rearrangement joins TRBV14 to TRBJ2-3; the match to TRBD2 covers 8 bases. Germline assignment: CDR1 SGHDN and CDR2 FVKESK. The CDR3 extends over 16 amino acids. Germline trimming cut 0 bases from V and 5 bases from J; bases unmatched to any gene: 7. The CDR3 loop is CASSQDLERELDTQYF. CDR3 nucleotide sequence: TGTGCCAGCAGCCAAGATTTGGAGCGGGAGTTAGATACGCAGTATTTT.

V usage is TRBV11-2 and J usage is TRBJ2-7; 8 nucleotides agree with TRBD1. Germline V gene lookup returns CDR1 SGHAT and CDR2 FQNNGV. The CDR3 loop spans 15 amino acids. V lost 7 bases to trimming and J lost 3 bases; unmatched junction nucleotides: 11. For the CDR3, the DNA is TGTGCCAGCACCATAGGGGTAGGACAGGGCTACGAGCAGTACTTC. Amino acids: CASTIGVGQGYEQYF.

The rearrangement uses TRBV6-6 and TRBJ1-4; D is unclear. Trimming removed 6 bases at V and 7 bases at J, with 18 bases between. The CDR3 is made up of 15 amino acids. The germline V gene has CDR1 MNHNY and CDR2 SVGAGI (reference sequence). The CDR3 DNA reads as TGTGCCAGCAGCCTGCCCTCGAGGGATCCTGAAAAACTGTTTTTT. This translates into CASSLPSRDPEKLFF.

The V and J genes are TRBV14 and TRBJ2-7; no definite D call. CDR1 is SGHDN, CDR2 FVKESK, per germline. CDR3 length: 16 amino acids. Trimming removed 3 bases at V and 2 bases at J, with 17 bases between. The CDR3 nucleotides read TGTGCCAGCAGCCATAGTCTTGGGTGGAGCGCCTACGAGCAGTACTTC. This translates into CASSHSLGWSAYEQYF.

With respect to this clone: The junction does not match germline at one end; this may be a read error. The chain couples TRBV10-3 to TRBJ1-2, with D tentatively TRBD1 (6 bases). Looked up from germline, CDR1 is ENHRY and CDR2 is SYGVKD. The CDR3 contains 12 residues. As DNA, the CDR3 is TGTGCCATTTTGGGGGCCTCTTCGGACATTCTCTTC. Translated, it gives CAILGASSDILF.

This chain's CDR3 is CASSVGGGQRNIQYF. CDR3 coding DNA: TGTGCCAGCAGCGTAGGAGGGGGACAGCGAAACATTCAGTACTTC. The chain carries TRBV9 and TRBJ2-4; the match to TRBD1 covers 7 bases. Germline V gives CDR1 SGDLS, CDR2 YYNGEE. The CDR3 contains 15 residues. The J segment lost 6 bases and the V segment lost 0 bases, leaving 6 bases of the junction unmatched. Using reference TRBV9 and TRBJ2-4 for the parts outside the CDR3, the full variable domain is DSGVTQTPKHLITATGQRVTLRCSPRSGDLSVYWYQQSLDQGLQFLIQYYNGEERAKGNILERFSAQQFPDLHSELNLSSLELGDSALYFCASSVGGGQRNIQYFGAGTRLSVL.

The chain recombines TRBV6-6 with TRBJ2-7, with 12 bases fitting TRBD1. The CDR3 length is 16 residues. The J segment lost 0 bases and the V segment lost 5 bases, leaving 5 bases of the junction unmatched. Germline assignment: CDR1 MNHNY and CDR2 SVGAGI (reference sequence). The CDR3 loop reads CASSKGQGASSYEQYF. DNA for the CDR3: TGTGCCAGCAGTAAGGGACAGGGGGCTAGCTCCTACGAGCAGTACTTC.

V is TRBV2 and J is TRBJ1-5; 8 nucleotides line up with TRBD1. V lost 7 bases to trimming and J lost 4 bases; unmatched junction nucleotides: 9. The CDR3 covers 15 residues. The V gene's germline CDR1 is SNHLY and CDR2 FYNNEI. The CDR3 DNA follows: TGTGCCAGCACCGGACAGGGTCGGGGTAATCAGCCCCAGCATTTT. It codes for CASTGQGRGNQPQHF.

This clone was detected a few times. This chain links TRBV6-5 with TRBJ2-7, with 13 positions matching TRBD2. The trim removed 6 bases at V and 5 bases at J, leaving 7 bases unmatched. The CDR3 is 15 amino acids. The germline gives CDR1 MNHEY, CDR2 SVGAGI. The CDR3 region is CASSLLAGGPHEQYF. CDR3 sequence (DNA): TGTGCCAGCAGCCTACTAGCGGGAGGGCCTCACGAGCAGTACTTC.

The CDR3 protein is CASGGREDEKLFF. Here the CDR3 DNA reads TGTGCCAGCGGGGGCAGGGAAGATGAAAAACTGTTTTTT. This rearrangement joins TRBV5-6 to TRBJ1-4; D perhaps matches TRBD1 (6 bases). From germline, CDR1 is SGHDT and CDR2 YYEEEE. V was trimmed by 7 bases and J by 6 bases, leaving 13 bases between them. This CDR3 has 13 residues. Together with reference TRBV5-6 and TRBJ1-4, the CDR3 gives the full variable domain: DAGVTQSPTHLIKTRGQQVTLRCSPKSGHDTVSWYQQALGQGPQFIFQYYEEEERQRGNFPDRFSGHQFPNYSSELNVNALLLGDSALYLCASGGREDEKLFFGSGTQLSVL.

The gene calls are TRBV27 and TRBJ2-3, with 10 bases identical to TRBD1. The length of the CDR3 is 16 residues. CDR1 is MNHEY and CDR2 is SMNVEV in the germline V gene (reference sequence). V lost 6 bases to trimming and J lost 5 bases; unmatched junction nucleotides: 11. CDR3 nucleotides: TGTGCCAGCAGATTCACCGGGACAGGGGCCATAGATACGCAGTATTTT. It yields the protein CASRFTGTGAIDTQYF.

This chain uses TRBV6-1 with TRBJ1-2; D perhaps matches TRBD1 (6 bases). Trimming removed 6 bases from V and 4 bases from J, with 18 bases in between. The length of the CDR3 is 15 residues. Germline V gene lookup returns CDR1 MNHNS and CDR2 SASEGT. The CDR3 loop reads CASRAYREGGYGYTF. CDR3 coding DNA: TGTGCCAGCAGGGCGTACAGGGAAGGGGGCTATGGCTACACCTTC.

The chain's CDR3 is CASSFRRDSYGYTF. In nucleotides, the CDR3 is TGTGCCAGCAGTTTCCGCCGGGACAGCTATGGCTACACCTTC. This rearrangement joins TRBV27 to TRBJ1-2; 7 bases fit TRBD1. V was clipped by 3 bases and J by 4 bases; unmatched bases: 5. Germline values: CDR1 MNHEY, CDR2 SMNVEV (reference sequence). This CDR3 has 14 residues.

The chain is built from TRBV19 and TRBJ1-4; 8 bases are shared with TRBD1. CDR3 length: 16 residues. CDR1 and CDR2 (germline): LNHDA, SQIVND (reference sequence). V was clipped by 6 bases and J by 5 bases; unmatched bases: 11. CDR3 nucleotides: TGTGCCAGTAGGTCGCAGGGGGCTTTCGTAAATGAAAAACTGTTTTTT. It specifies CASRSQGAFVNEKLFF.

This chain connects TRBV11-2 to TRBJ2-1, with TRBD2 identical over 10 bases. V lost 5 bases, J lost 8 bases, and 6 bases stayed unmatched. Looked up from germline, CDR1 is SGHAT and CDR2 is FQNNGV. There are 14 residues in the CDR3. CDR3 sequence (DNA): TGTGCCAGCAGCGACCTAGCGGGAGTACATGAGCAGTTCTTC. Its translation: CASSDLAGVHEQFF.

The chain uses TRBV27 and TRBJ2-1, with TRBD2 matching 7 bases. J gave up 2 bases and V 7 bases, and 20 bases lay outside the gene matches. Germline V gives CDR1 MNHEY, CDR2 SMNVEV (reference sequence). The CDR3 is 19 residues long. CDR3: CASTHAGTIGSRTYNEQFF. For the CDR3, the DNA is TGTGCCAGCACCCACGCCGGGACTATAGGTTCAAGAACCTACAATGAGCAGTTCTTC.

This sequence joins TRBV6-5 and TRBJ1-1; D gene uncertain. With 5 bases removed from V and 10 bases from J, the gap between germline ends came to 20 bases. CDR1 and CDR2 (germline): MNHEY, SVGAGI. This CDR3 is 14 amino acids long. The CDR3 loop reads CASSPSGRERRAFF. CDR3 coding DNA: TGTGCCAGCAGTCCATCCGGGCGGGAGCGTAGAGCTTTCTTT.

This clone has just one count. The gene calls are TRBV28 and TRBJ2-7; 9 positions agree with TRBD2. The germline gives CDR1 MDHEN, CDR2 SYDVKM. V shed 2 bases, J shed 3 bases, and the junction held 5 bases outside the gene matches. This CDR3 region has 15 residues. Here the CDR3 reads CASSLMPSGNYEQYF. The CDR3 region has the DNA TGTGCCAGCAGTTTAATGCCTAGCGGGAACTACGAGCAGTACTTC. Complete variable domain (other parts from reference TRBV28 and TRBJ2-7): DVKVTQSSRYLVKRTGEKVFLECVQDMDHENMFWYRQDPGLGLRLIYFSYDVKMKEKGDIPEGYSVSREKKERFSLILESASTNQTSMYLCASSLMPSGNYEQYFGPGTRLTVT.